The 7 T cell receptor beta chains in this list originate from one sample, sequenced in a study of shared clonotypes between healthy human individuals. Sequenced by immunoSEQ multiplex PCR; TCRdb stores in-frame clones only, minus some. Here the sample spans 470,000 or so clones, approximately 80% being singletons. The sequenced material came from PBMCs. These receptor sequences come from a woman in her forties in good health. Some clones in this sample may be carry-over from other donors' samples.

The rearrangement uses TRBV2 and TRBJ2-1; 10 bases align to TRBD2. Germline V gene data show CDR1 as SNHLY and CDR2 as FYNNEI. The CDR3 runs 14 residues. Germline trimming cut 4 bases from V and 4 bases from J; bases unmatched to any gene: 1. In nucleotides, the CDR3 is TGTGCCAGCAGTGGACTAGCGGGTTACAATGAGCAGTTCTTC. Translated, it gives CASSGLAGYNEQFF.

J is TRBJ2-3 and V is TRBV29-1; possible D gene TRBD2, 6 bases. Germline loops: CDR1 SQVTM, CDR2 ANQGSEA. The CDR3 covers 14 residues. V lost 4 bases and J lost 7, with 18 bases in between. Here the CDR3 DNA reads TGCAGCGTTGTTTTGGCGGGATCCCCCCATACGCAGTATTTT. This translates into CSVVLAGSPHTQYF.

V usage is TRBV7-8 and J usage is TRBJ2-2, with D possibly TRBD1 on 6 matching bases. Germline V gives CDR1 SGHVS, CDR2 FQNEAQ. V lost 2 bases and J 4 bases, leaving 17 bases between the germline ends. The CDR3 length is 17 residues. The CDR3 sequence is CASSLRLQQGRTGELFF. CDR3 DNA sequence: TGTGCCAGCAGCTTAAGGCTCCAACAGGGTCGCACCGGGGAGCTGTTTTTT. The full variable domain, completed using reference TRBV7-8 and TRBJ2-2, is GAGVSQSPRYKVAKRGQDVALRCDPISGHVSLFWYQQALGQGPEFLTYFQNEAQLDKSGLPSDRFFAERPEGSVSTLKIQRTQQEDSAVYLCASSLRLQQGRTGELFFGEGSRLTVL.

The V and J genes are TRBV28 and TRBJ1-2; D is undetermined. CDR1 is MDHEN and CDR2 is SYDVKM in the germline V gene. This CDR3 spans 13 amino acids. V dropped 5 bases and J dropped 3 bases, with 10 bases sitting between them. CDR3 nucleotides: TGTGCCAGCAGTCAGCGGACGGACTATGGCTACACCTTC. Encoded protein: CASSQRTDYGYTF.

This clone was counted only a few times. The rearrangement uses TRBV4-3 and TRBJ1-3; D is unclear. There are 15 residues in the CDR3. The V and J ends lost 0 bases and 3 bases respectively, with 9 bases between them. Germline CDR1 is LGHNA and CDR2 is YSLEER. This chain's CDR3 is CASSQDNGIGNTIYF. CDR3 DNA sequence: TGCGCCAGCAGCCAAGATAACGGCATTGGAAACACCATATATTTT.

The genes are TRBV27 and TRBJ1-4, with unresolved D. The CDR3 loop spans 11 amino acids. CDR1 and CDR2 (germline): MNHEY, SMNVEV (reference sequence). Trimming took 2 bases from V and 8 from J, leaving 3 bases between them. DNA of the CDR3: TGTGCCAGCAGTTTAGGGGAAAAACTGTTTTTT. This gives the protein CASSLGEKLFF. The full variable domain, rest sourced from reference TRBV27 and TRBJ1-4, is EAQVTQNPRYLITVTGKKLTVTCSQNMNHEYMSWYRQDPGLGLRQIYYSMNVEVTDKGDVPEGYKVSRKEKRNFPLILESPSPNQTSLYFCASSLGEKLFFGSGTQLSVL.

This chain joins TRBV7-3 and TRBJ2-3; no clear D gene. Germline loops: CDR1 SGHTA, CDR2 FQGTGA. V was shortened by 5 bases and J by 0 bases, with 9 bases between the two germline ends. This CDR3 spans 14 amino acids. As DNA, the CDR3 is TGTGCCAGCAGCCTGGACGGTAGCACAGATACGCAGTATTTT. It is translated as CASSLDGSTDTQYF.